This record looks at one TCR beta chain sequence and its context. As yet, its antigen is unknown. Just one base apart from a much larger clone, this may be a read error. The time point was: sample taken at primary tumor resection. Whole RNA obtained from tumor, nontumor lung or frozen PBMC underwent sequencing without sorting. The data were taken from a study of spatial heterogeneity in lung cancer. General observations from the study: Counts of expanded intratumoral alpha and beta TCRs tracked tumor mutation counts.

MiXCR, run by TCRdb on the 5' RACE reads, gives a single entry per CDR3 protein. The table includes more than 4,000 distinct CDR3 sequences, less than 9% detected once. Unmatched junction bases numbered 3, after V lost 1 base and J lost 5 bases. The CDR3 totals 14 residues. This chain links TRBV12-3 or TRBV12-4 with TRBJ2-7, with 9 positions matching TRBD1. The clonotype originates from a male donor with early-stage non-small cell lung cancer. This material consisted of lung tumor tissue, taken at surgery. This chain's CDR3 is CASSLGTGAHEQYF. Here the CDR3 DNA reads TGTGCCAGCAGTTTAGGGACAGGGGCCCACGAGCAGTACTTC.